The rows below give T cell receptor beta chains drawn from one sample of a study of shared clonotypes between healthy human individuals. The repertoire was sequenced with immunoSEQ multiplex PCR; TCRdb's copy has only in-frame clones and lacks some. The sample shows approximately 2.3 million clones, approximately 95% of them seen only once. The sample was naive CD4+ T cells from PBMCs. These receptors originate from a man aged 18 to 30 in good health. Some clones in this sample may be carry-over from other donors' samples. Each CDR3 is given with its conserved first and last residue. D genes are given only for firm matches. Clone sizes are given selectively: once, few, many, or a class where the clone is expanded.

j_call	d_call	v_call	clone_size	cdr3_aa	cdr3_nt
TRBJ1-5	TRBD1	TRBV4-2	.	CASSQVGLGTGNIQPQHF	TGTGCCAGCAGCCAAGTCGGTCTGGGGACAGGGAATATTCAGCCCCAGCATTTT
TRBJ2-7	.	TRBV29-1	.	CSVASSYEQYF	TGCAGCGTTGCCAGTTCCTACGAGCAGTACTTC
TRBJ1-5	TRBD1	TRBV6-1	.	CASSAAGGIVVQPQHF	TGTGCCAGCAGTGCCGCAGGGGGGATCGTGGTGCAGCCCCAGCATTTT
TRBJ2-1	.	TRBV7-3	.	CASSPALGLPKIF	TGTGCCAGCAGCCCCGCATTGGGACTTCCCAAAATCTTC
TRBJ2-2	.	TRBV10-1	.	CASSESLTGELFF	TGCGCCAGCAGTGAATCCCTTACCGGGGAGCTGTTTTTT
TRBJ2-3	.	TRBV5-1	.	CASSTGPTDTQYF	TGCGCCAGCAGCACCGGACCCACAGATACGCAGTATTTT
TRBJ2-7	.	TRBV6-1	.	CASSVSHSYEQYF	TGTGCCAGCAGTGTTAGCCATTCCTACGAGCAGTACTTC
TRBJ2-3	TRBD1	TRBV19	once	CASSNRGLDTQYF	TGTGCCAGTAGTAACAGGGGTCTAGATACGCAGTATTTT
TRBJ2-3	TRBD2	TRBV29-1	.	CSVRTSGSTDTQYF	TGCAGCGTTAGAACTAGCGGGAGCACAGATACGCAGTATTTT
TRBJ2-3	.	TRBV5-1	once	CASSSGHRTDTQYF	TGCGCCAGCAGCTCCGGACACCGCACAGATACGCAGTATTTT
TRBJ2-5	.	TRBV2	.	CASSNQGRETQYF	TGTGCCAGCAGTAACCAGGGACGGGAGACCCAGTACTTC
TRBJ1-5	.	TRBV27	once	CASSRGYSNQPQHF	TGTGCCAGCAGTCGCGGGTATAGCAATCAGCCCCAGCATTTT
TRBJ2-7	TRBD1	TRBV27	.	CASRAAGGYEQYF	TGTGCCAGCAGGGCGGCAGGGGGATACGAGCAGTACTTC
TRBJ2-2	TRBD2	TRBV11-2	.	CASSLSGRGTGELFF	TGTGCCAGCAGCCTTAGCGGGAGGGGAACCGGGGAGCTGTTTTTT
TRBJ2-7	.	TRBV6-1	.	CASSEREWVQYF	TGTGCCAGCAGTGAACGGGAGTGGGTGCAGTACTTC
TRBJ1-4	.	TRBV28	.	CASSRTDNEKLFF	TGTGCCAGCAGCCGGACGGATAATGAAAAACTGTTTTTT
TRBJ1-1	.	TRBV7-2	.	CASSSQGTAEAFF	TGTGCCAGCAGCTCGCAAGGGACGGCTGAAGCTTTCTTT
TRBJ2-7	.	TRBV28	.	CASSSVYNEQYF	TGTGCCAGCAGTTCTGTCTACAACGAGCAGTACTTC
TRBJ2-5	TRBD2	TRBV7-2	.	CASSAGLAGPKETQYF	TGTGCCAGCAGCGCCGGACTAGCGGGTCCCAAAGAGACCCAGTACTTC
TRBJ1-4	TRBD1	TRBV5-1	.	CASSSTGSNEKLFF	TGCGCCAGCAGCTCGACAGGGTCCAATGAAAAACTGTTTTTT
TRBJ2-3	.	TRBV5-4	.	CASSSRVFDTDTQYF	TGTGCCAGCAGCAGCAGGGTGTTCGACACAGATACGCAGTATTTT
TRBJ1-3	.	TRBV9	.	CASSVGQDSGNTIYF	TGTGCCAGCAGCGTAGGGCAAGACTCTGGAAACACCATATATTTT
TRBJ1-2	.	TRBV28	.	CASRMKGVDYGYTF	TGTGCCAGCAGAATGAAGGGGGTTGACTATGGCTACACCTTC
TRBJ1-2	.	TRBV5-1	.	CASGTGGSNYGYTF	TGCGCCAGCGGGACTGGAGGCTCTAACTATGGCTACACCTTC
TRBJ2-1	.	TRBV2	.	CASNGGVYNEQFF	TGTGCCAGCAACGGCGGGGTCTACAATGAGCAGTTCTTC
TRBJ1-1	.	TRBV28	.	CASSLPPREEAFF	TGTGCCAGCAGTTTGCCTCCGAGGGAGGAAGCTTTCTTT
TRBJ1-1	.	TRBV15	.	CATSRDRGVTEAFF	TGTGCCACCAGCAGAGACAGGGGCGTCACTGAAGCTTTCTTT
TRBJ1-1	.	TRBV30	.	CAWIPSRNTEAFF	TGTGCCTGGATTCCCTCCCGGAACACTGAAGCTTTCTTT
TRBJ2-5	.	TRBV27	.	CASRSSVGAGTQYF	TGTGCCAGCAGGTCCTCCGTCGGGGCGGGGACCCAGTACTTC
TRBJ1-5	.	TRBV25-1	.	CASSVGRGLRSNQPQHF	TGTGCCAGCAGTGTAGGCAGGGGACTTCGGAGCAATCAGCCCCAGCATTTT
TRBJ2-2	TRBD2	TRBV10-3	once	CAIGIPSGVGGELFF	TGTGCCATCGGGATCCCTAGCGGGGTAGGCGGGGAGCTGTTTTTT
TRBJ1-1	.	TRBV29-1	.	CSGGANTEAFF	TGCAGCGGGGGGGCAAACACTGAAGCTTTCTTT
TRBJ2-3	.	TRBV6-5	.	CASSYSGVRQYF	TGTGCCAGCAGTTATTCCGGGGTCAGGCAGTATTTT
TRBJ2-5	TRBD2	TRBV9	.	CASSVRGEGGTQYF	TGTGCCAGCAGCGTCCGAGGGGAGGGAGGGACCCAGTACTTC
TRBJ1-2	TRBD1	TRBV27	few	CASSPGQEFYGYTF	TGTGCCAGCAGTCCCGGACAGGAATTCTATGGCTACACCTTC
TRBJ1-1	.	TRBV7-8	.	CASHPMGRLSEAFF	TGTGCCAGCCACCCGATGGGCCGCCTGTCTGAAGCTTTCTTT
TRBJ2-2	.	TRBV7-9	.	CASSPAEGELFF	TGTGCCAGCAGCCCCGCGGAAGGGGAGCTGTTTTTT
TRBJ1-2	.	TRBV28	.	CASSQYRLYYGYTF	TGTGCCAGCAGTCAATACCGCCTATACTATGGCTACACCTTC
TRBJ1-1	.	TRBV28	few	CASRIQGSYTEAFF	TGTGCCAGCAGGATACAGGGTTCGTACACTGAAGCTTTCTTT
TRBJ1-2	.	TRBV28	.	CASSSGQAVGYTF	TGTGCCAGCAGTTCCGGGCAGGCGGTCGGCTACACCTTC